A few counts support the clone carrying this T cell receptor beta chain. Its antigen is not identified. The data were taken from a study of blood T cells in healthy people across ages. Study findings and constraints: Donors of long life had a larger count of naive CD4+ cells and greater diversity than aged donors. While age rose, TCR beta diversity per million T cells dropped in a roughly linear way. PBMCs left unsorted prevented a conclusive naive versus antigen-experienced comparison.

This CDR3 is built from 12 residues. Germline V gene lookup returns CDR1 DFQATT and CDR2 SNEGSKA (reference sequence). Trimming took 2 bases from V and 4 from J, leaving 6 bases between them. Alongside a J-beta primer mix, a sample-barcoded 5' primer served in a second PCR lasting roughly 7 to 11 cycles. MiXCR, applied by TCRdb to the 5' RACE reads, yields one record per CDR3 protein. Here the sample spans around 1,700,000 distinct CDR3 sequences, roughly 30% being singletons. The sample consisted of blood. The clonotype originates from a woman between 25 and 40 years old in good health. V and J are TRBV20-1 and TRBJ2-1; D remains unclear. CDR3 sequence (DNA): TGCAGTGCTAGAATGGGGTACAATGAGCAGTTCTTC. The encoded protein is CSARMGYNEQFF.